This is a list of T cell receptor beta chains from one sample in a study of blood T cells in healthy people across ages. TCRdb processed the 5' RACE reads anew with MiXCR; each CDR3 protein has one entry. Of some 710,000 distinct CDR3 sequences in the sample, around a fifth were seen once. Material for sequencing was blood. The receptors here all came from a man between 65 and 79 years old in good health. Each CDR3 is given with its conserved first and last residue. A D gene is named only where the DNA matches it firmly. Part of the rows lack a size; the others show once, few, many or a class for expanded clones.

TGCGCCAGCAGCGCGACAGCGATCCAAGAGACCCAGTACTTC CASSATAIQETQYF TRBJ2-5 TRBV4-1 - -
TGTGCCAGCAGCTTAGCGGGACAGCGCCAGCATTTT CASSLAGQRQHF TRBJ1-5 TRBV7-2 few TRBD1
TGTGCCAGCTCACCACAGGGATCTGGAGAGCAGTACTTC CASSPQGSGEQYF TRBJ2-7 TRBV18 - -
TGTGCCAGCAGTTTAGCGCCCGGGTCACCCCTCCACTTT CASSLAPGSPLHF TRBJ1-6 TRBV12-3/TRBV12-4 - -
TGTGCCAGCAGCTTAGGCGGGAGCGCAGATACGCAGTATTTT CASSLGGSADTQYF TRBJ2-3 TRBV7-3 many TRBD2
TGTGCCAGTACCCCAAGGCTGCAAGAGACCCAGTACTTC CASTPRLQETQYF TRBJ2-5 TRBV6-6 few -
TGTGCCAGCAGCTTAGGAGCGGGAGTAACCAAAAACATTCAGTACTTC CASSLGAGVTKNIQYF TRBJ2-4 TRBV13 - TRBD2
TGTGCCAGCAGCTTGAACGGAGATTCACCCCTCCACTTT CASSLNGDSPLHF TRBJ1-6 TRBV7-9 - -
TGTGCCATCAGTGCGGGGACAGGGTTCTACGAGCAGTACTTC CAISAGTGFYEQYF TRBJ2-7 TRBV10-3 - TRBD1
TGTGCCAGCAGTTACTCGACCAGGGCGTACGAGCAGTACTTC CASSYSTRAYEQYF TRBJ2-7 TRBV6-5 - -
TGCAGCGTTTTCATAAGCTCAGTCGGCACTGAAGCTTTCTTT CSVFISSVGTEAFF TRBJ1-1 TRBV29-1 few -
TGTGCCAGCAGCCCCCTTGGTGAGCAGTTCTTC CASSPLGEQFF TRBJ2-1 TRBV11-2 many -
TGTGCCAGCAGCTTATCCCGAGAGGATACGCAGTATTTT CASSLSREDTQYF TRBJ2-3 TRBV7-2 many -
TGTGCCAGCAGGACCACGGGACAGGGGTATAGCTACACCTTC CASRTTGQGYSYTF TRBJ1-2 TRBV12-3/TRBV12-4 few TRBD1
TGTGCCAGCAGCCAGGGCGGGGCTACGCAGTATTTT CASSQGGATQYF TRBJ2-3 TRBV6-2/TRBV6-3 - -
TGTGCCAGCAGGAGGACAGGGGCCAGCACAGATACGCAGTATTTT CASRRTGASTDTQYF TRBJ2-3 TRBV2 many TRBD1
TGCAGTGCTAGACAGGACGCTGAAGCTTTCTTT CSARQDAEAFF TRBJ1-1 TRBV20-1 few -
TGTGCCAGCAGCCGACAGGACACAGATACGCAGTATTTT CASSRQDTDTQYF TRBJ2-3 TRBV28 - -
TGTGCCAGCAGTTTCTCTAGCGGGAAGTTCTCTGAGCAGTTCTTC CASSFSSGKFSEQFF TRBJ2-1 TRBV27 few TRBD2
TGCGCCAGCAGCCATGGACAGGGGGCCGAAGATACGCAGTATTTT CASSHGQGAEDTQYF TRBJ2-3 TRBV4-1 - TRBD1
TGCAGTGCTAGGACGGGACAGGGAGGCTACAATGAGCAGTTCTTC CSARTGQGGYNEQFF TRBJ2-1 TRBV20-1 - TRBD1
TGTGCCAGCAGCCCTGCAGAGCGTTGGGAGGGCACAGATACGCAGTATTTT CASSPAERWEGTDTQYF TRBJ2-3 TRBV7-8 few -
TGTGCCATCACAGCCGGAGGGACTACAGGGACTGAAAAACTGTTTTTT CAITAGGTTGTEKLFF TRBJ1-4 TRBV5-4 many -
TGCAGTGCTGCCCCCCGGGGCAGGTACTATGGCTACACCTTC CSAAPRGRYYGYTF TRBJ1-2 TRBV20-1 - -
TGTGCCAGCAGCCCATGGGACGAGTACAATGAGCAGTTCTTC CASSPWDEYNEQFF TRBJ2-1 TRBV13 - -
TGTGCCAGCAGTTACACAGGGGGTCTGGCTTTCTTT CASSYTGGLAFF TRBJ1-1 TRBV6-5 few TRBD1
TGCAGTGCCGACGGGCCCTTGGGAAACATTCAGTACTTC CSADGPLGNIQYF TRBJ2-4 TRBV20-1 - -
TGTGCCAGCAGTTTTACGGAGGCCCAGTACTTC CASSFTEAQYF TRBJ2-5 TRBV12-3/TRBV12-4 - -
TGTGCCAGCATCCCCGGAGGTGCCGCCAAAAACATTCAGTACTTC CASIPGGAAKNIQYF TRBJ2-4 TRBV6-2/TRBV6-3 - -
TGTGCCAGCAGCTACAATGGACACGGGGAGCTGTTTTTT CASSYNGHGELFF TRBJ2-2 TRBV12-3/TRBV12-4 - -
TGTGCCAGCAGTTTATTCGGACTCCCGTCCTACGAGCAGTACTTC CASSLFGLPSYEQYF TRBJ2-7 TRBV27 - -
TGTGCCAGCAATGAACAGGGCGGCACCGGGGAGCTGTTTTTT CASNEQGGTGELFF TRBJ2-2 TRBV6-6 - -
TGTGCCAGCAGTTTGACAGGGGGCGGCAATGAGCAGTTCTTC CASSLTGGGNEQFF TRBJ2-1 TRBV12-3/TRBV12-4 few TRBD1
TGTGCCAGCAGCAGGGACGGGACGGGATCCTACGAGCAGTACTTC CASSRDGTGSYEQYF TRBJ2-7 TRBV12-3/TRBV12-4 - -
TGCGCCAGCAGCTCGCTACGGGGGGGCGTCTACAATGAGCAGTTCTTC CASSSLRGGVYNEQFF TRBJ2-1 TRBV5-1 few TRBD2
TGTGCCAGTAGTTCAGGGGGGCCAACTGGGGAGCAGTACTTC CASSSGGPTGEQYF TRBJ2-7 TRBV19 - -
TGCAGTGCTATTGATCAAGAGACCCAGTACTTC CSAIDQETQYF TRBJ2-5 TRBV20-1 few -
TGCAGTGCTAGATCCCCTTCCCTGACCCAGTACTTC CSARSPSLTQYF TRBJ2-5 TRBV20-1 - -
TGTGCCGGCAGCTTAGGCGGCCCGACTGTTTACCAAGAGACCCAGTACTTC CAGSLGGPTVYQETQYF TRBJ2-5 TRBV7-9 - -
TGTGCCACCAGTGATGAGGACAGGGGGGTCTATGGCTACACCTTC CATSDEDRGVYGYTF TRBJ1-2 TRBV24-1 few TRBD1
TGCAGCGCTTCCCCGGGACAGGGGAGTGAAAAACTGTTTTTT CSASPGQGSEKLFF TRBJ1-4 TRBV29-1 - TRBD1
TGCGCCAGCAGCACCCGACAGGGGCAAAGTGAGCAGTTCTTC CASSTRQGQSEQFF TRBJ2-1 TRBV5-1 - TRBD1